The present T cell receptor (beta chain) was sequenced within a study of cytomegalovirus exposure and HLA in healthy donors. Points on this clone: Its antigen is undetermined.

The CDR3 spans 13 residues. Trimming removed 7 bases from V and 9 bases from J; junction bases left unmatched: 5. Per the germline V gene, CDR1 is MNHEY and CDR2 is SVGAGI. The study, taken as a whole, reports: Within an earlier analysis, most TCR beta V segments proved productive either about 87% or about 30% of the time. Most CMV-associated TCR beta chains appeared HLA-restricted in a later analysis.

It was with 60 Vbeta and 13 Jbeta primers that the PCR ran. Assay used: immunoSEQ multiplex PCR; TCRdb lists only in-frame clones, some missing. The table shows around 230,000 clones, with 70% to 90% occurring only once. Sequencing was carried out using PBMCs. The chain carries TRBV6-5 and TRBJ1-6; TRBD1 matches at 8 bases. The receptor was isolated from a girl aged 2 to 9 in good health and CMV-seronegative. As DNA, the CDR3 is TGTGCCAGCAAAGGACAGGGTGGTTCACCCCTCCACTTT. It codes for CASKGQGGSPLHF.